These 21 T cell receptor beta chains were all obtained from the same sample, sequenced in a study of response to subunit inactivated influenza vaccine. TCRdb redid the calling of the RT-PCR reads with MiXCR, one entry per CDR3 protein. Among around 600,000 distinct CDR3 sequences listed, around 11% were seen once. These records were also assigned to another study, of T cells expressing NK-cell markers. That study adds: 5'RACE template switching with UMIs generated TCR beta cDNA.

The specimen comprised PBMCs from blood, sampled on the day of vaccination. Every receptor here comes from a man in his fifties who received an inactivated influenza vaccine.

The rearrangement joins TRBV4-2 to TRBJ2-1; TRBD2 might be the D (6 bases). V lost 1 base to trimming and J lost 9 bases, with 19 bases between them. The CDR3 totals 16 residues. Germline V gene sequence: CDR1 LGHNA, CDR2 YNFKEQ. CDR3 coding DNA: TGTGCCAGCAGCCAAGTAAATGCGGGGCGGCTGGCTGAGCAGTTCTTC. Protein sequence: CASSQVNAGRLAEQFF.

This clonotype was observed a handful of times. Here the CDR3 DNA reads TGTGCCAGCAGTTACTCCGACAGGAGGAACACTGAAGCTTTCTTT. This encodes CASSYSDRRNTEAFF. The V gene is TRBV6-5, the J gene TRBJ1-1, with D possibly TRBD1 on 6 matching bases. V was clipped by 0 bases and J by 1 base, with 9 bases between them. The germline CDR1 and CDR2 sequences are MNHEY and SVGAGI. CDR3 length: 15 residues.

The rearrangement uses TRBV28 and TRBJ1-1; D uncertain. Germline V CDR1 and CDR2: MDHEN, SYDVKM. Trimming cost V 2 bases and J 11 bases, with 12 bases left between them. This CDR3 region has 12 residues. The CDR3 reads CASSLRATRAFF. CDR3 nucleotides: TGTGCCAGCAGTTTACGGGCAACGAGGGCTTTCTTT.

This clonotype was counted many times. The chain links TRBV12-3 or TRBV12-4 to TRBJ2-1; unclear D gene. The V and J ends lost 6 bases and 4 bases respectively, with 7 bases between them. This CDR3 is built from 12 residues. The CDR3 DNA reads as TGTGCCAGCAGAAGTCTGTACAATGAGCAGTTCTTC. It encodes CASRSLYNEQFF.

This clonotype was recorded a few times. The chain recombines TRBV28 with TRBJ2-1; TRBD2 matches at 9 bases. CDR1 is MDHEN, CDR2 SYDVKM, per germline. The CDR3 extends over 15 amino acids. V was pared by 6 bases and J by 6 bases, with 9 bases of the junction left unmatched. CDR3 coding DNA: TGTGCCAGCAGGGCCGGGACTAGCTATGGCAATGAGCAGTTCTTC. Residues: CASRAGTSYGNEQFF.

This clonotype was recorded many times. The CDR3 reads CASSVGWGGQLNEQFF. In DNA, the CDR3 is TGTGCCAGCAGCGTAGGGTGGGGGGGTCAGCTCAATGAGCAGTTCTTC. The rearrangement uses TRBV9 and TRBJ2-1; 7 bases map to TRBD2. The CDR3 spans 16 residues. Germline V CDR1 and CDR2: SGDLS, YYNGEE. The trim removed 0 bases at V and 6 bases at J, leaving 9 bases unmatched. The whole variable domain, filled in from reference TRBV9 and TRBJ2-1, reads DSGVTQTPKHLITATGQRVTLRCSPRSGDLSVYWYQQSLDQGLQFLIQYYNGEERAKGNILERFSAQQFPDLHSELNLSSLELGDSALYFCASSVGWGGQLNEQFFGPGTRLTVL.

The chain recombines TRBV3-1 with TRBJ2-1; D gene unclear. Trimming pared 2 bases from V and 6 bases from J, leaving 14 bases between. The length of the CDR3 is 15 residues. Germline-derived CDR1 and CDR2 are LGHDT and YNNKEL (reference sequence). The CDR3 here is CASSQTRNSINEQFF. CDR3 coding DNA: TGTGCCAGCAGCCAAACCAGGAACTCTATCAATGAGCAGTTCTTC.

The sample holds a few counts of this clonotype. The chain links TRBV18 to TRBJ1-1; 8 nucleotides agree with TRBD1. The length of the CDR3 is 15 residues. V lost 4 bases, J lost 2 bases, and 6 bases stayed unmatched. The V gene's germline CDR1 is KGHSH and CDR2 LQKENI. The CDR3 sequence is CASSQLTGVNTEAFF. The CDR3, as DNA: TGTGCCAGCTCACAACTGACAGGGGTTAACACTGAAGCTTTCTTT.

This chain connects TRBV12-3 or TRBV12-4 to TRBJ2-7, with D perhaps TRBD1 (6 bases). Trimming took 3 bases from V and 3 from J, leaving 12 bases between them. This CDR3 region has 14 residues. The CDR3: CASSFRRGGYEQYF. In DNA form, the CDR3 reads TGTGCCAGCAGTTTTCGCAGGGGCGGCTACGAGCAGTACTTC.

V is TRBV6-5 and J is TRBJ1-1, with D unresolved. The germline gives CDR1 MNHEY, CDR2 SVGAGI. Trimming shortened V by 0 bases and J by 4 bases, and 12 bases separated the two germline ends. CDR3 size: 15 residues. CDR3 protein: CASSYSRGLGTEAFF. Here the CDR3 DNA reads TGTGCCAGCAGTTACTCGAGAGGATTAGGCACTGAAGCTTTCTTT.

This clonotype appeared a few times. The chain couples TRBV5-5 to TRBJ1-1, with D possibly being TRBD1 (6 bases). The germline V and J ends were trimmed by 0 bases and 4 bases, with 10 bases remaining between them. Germline-derived CDR1 and CDR2 are SGHKS and YYEKEE (reference sequence). The CDR3 has 14 residues. In DNA, the CDR3 is TGTGCCAGCAGCTTGGATTGGGGGCGCACTGAAGCTTTCTTT. Its translation: CASSLDWGRTEAFF. The full variable domain, rest sourced from reference TRBV5-5 and TRBJ1-1, is DAGVTQSPTHLIKTRGQQVTLRCSPISGHKSVSWYQQVLGQGPQFIFQYYEKEERGRGNFPDRFSARQFPNYSSELNVNALLLGDSALYLCASSLDWGRTEAFFGQGTRLTVV.

The chain employs TRBV5-6 and TRBJ2-3; 9 nucleotides align to TRBD2. The germline CDR1 and CDR2 sequences are SGHDT and YYEEEE. The CDR3 is made up of 15 amino acids. V dropped 1 base and J dropped 2; count of bases not matched to a gene: 2. DNA of the CDR3: TGTGCCAGCAGCTTGTCTAGCGGGGTCACAGATACGCAGTATTTT. Translated, it gives CASSLSSGVTDTQYF.

The sample holds many counts of this clonotype. The genes are TRBV7-9 and TRBJ1-2, with 8 positions matching TRBD1. Trimming took 5 bases from V and 8 from J; bases not matched to a gene: 16. The CDR3 is 16 residues long. CDR1 and CDR2 from the germline V gene are SEHNR and FQNEAQ (reference sequence). The CDR3 coding sequence is TGTGCCAGCAGCACCGGACCGACAGGGGTGGGTACGGGCTACACCTTC. It encodes CASSTGPTGVGTGYTF.

This clonotype was picked up a small number of times. The J gene is TRBJ1-1, the V gene TRBV29-1, with 7 positions matching TRBD1. Germline V CDR1 and CDR2: SQVTM, ANQGSEA. J was trimmed by 3 bases and V by 7 bases; bases with no gene match: 26. This CDR3 has 19 residues. The CDR3: CSACYAHANWDSSDTEAFF. The CDR3 nucleotides are TGCAGCGCGTGTTATGCCCACGCTAACTGGGACAGCTCGGACACTGAAGCTTTCTTT.

The rearrangement joins TRBV5-5 to TRBJ2-7; D is perhaps TRBD2 (6 bases). Germline V gene sequence: CDR1 SGHKS, CDR2 YYEKEE (reference sequence). The CDR3 runs 15 residues. Trimming cost V 1 base and J 1 base, with 12 bases left between them. DNA of the CDR3: TGTGCCAGCAGCTTGCTTGCGGGGAGGTCCTACGAGCAGTACTTC. Its protein product is CASSLLAGRSYEQYF.

This chain joins TRBV10-3 and TRBJ2-5; D might be TRBD1 (6 bases). Trimming cost V 11 bases and J 2 bases, with 15 bases left between them. CDR3 length: 13 amino acids. Germline assignment: CDR1 ENHRY and CDR2 SYGVKD. CDR3 sequence reads: CAAQGQFQETQYF. The CDR3 nucleotides read TGTGCCGCACAAGGACAGTTTCAAGAGACCCAGTACTTC.

The V and J genes are TRBV29-1 and TRBJ1-1; D not resolved. Trimming took off 1 base at V and 5 bases at J, with 11 bases between the two ends. Per the germline V gene, CDR1 is SQVTM and CDR2 is ANQGSEA. CDR3 size: 13 residues. This CDR3 reads CSVEAAERTEAFF. For the CDR3, the DNA is TGCAGCGTTGAAGCGGCAGAGAGGACTGAAGCTTTCTTT.

This clonotype was observed a few times. The chain uses TRBV20-1 and TRBJ2-7; D ambiguous. The CDR3 runs 12 residues. Deletions cut 4 bases from V and 5 bases from J, with 12 bases between. Germline V gene lookup returns CDR1 DFQATT and CDR2 SNEGSKA (reference sequence). CDR3 in amino acids: CSATYGYNEQYF. As DNA, the CDR3 is TGCAGTGCTACTTACGGGTACAACGAGCAGTACTTC.

In its sample, this clonotype was seen a few times. This rearrangement joins TRBV6-5 to TRBJ2-7; maybe TRBD1 (5 bases). The germline gives CDR1 MNHEY, CDR2 SVGAGI. The CDR3 spans 15 residues. Trimming left V 0 bases short and J 4 bases short, with 13 bases between. The CDR3 reads CASSYSIPGRYEQYF. The CDR3, as DNA: TGTGCCAGCAGTTACTCGATCCCAGGGCGGTACGAGCAGTACTTC.

This clonotype was counted only a few times. J is TRBJ1-1 and V is TRBV4-3; D might be TRBD1 (5 bases). Trimming removed 6 bases from V and 4 bases from J, with 15 bases in between. CDR3 length: 14 amino acids. Germline V CDR1 and CDR2: LGHNA, YSLEER. The CDR3 is CASRTREGITEAFF. As DNA, the CDR3 is TGCGCCAGCAGGACCAGGGAAGGGATCACTGAAGCTTTCTTT.

This clonotype was counted only a few times. The chain combines TRBV6-2 or TRBV6-3 with TRBJ2-1; 12 bases align to TRBD2. The germline CDR1 and CDR2 sequences are MNHEY and SVGEGT. The V segment lost 5 bases and the J segment 8 bases; nucleotides outside the gene matches: 22. The CDR3 spans 20 residues. The CDR3: CASSPMLGLAGTRGGDEQFF. The CDR3 nucleotides are TGTGCCAGCAGTCCAATGTTGGGACTAGCGGGTACCCGTGGGGGCGATGAGCAGTTCTTC.